One sample yielded the 30 T cell receptor beta chains listed below, sequenced in a study of early T cells in non-severe SARS-CoV-2 infection. MiXCR, applied by TCRdb to the 5' RACE reads, yields one record per CDR3 protein. The sample includes about 28,000 distinct CDR3 sequences, around 5.8% seen only once; the top ten take 34%. Specimen: whole blood, collected at baseline. The source is an adult who was a healthcare worker with PCR-confirmed SARS-CoV-2 infection or an uninfected control (not recorded which).

The rearrangement joins TRBV11-2 to TRBJ2-5; D is undetermined. Trimming pared 4 bases from V and 2 bases from J, leaving 14 bases between. Germline CDR1 SGHAT, CDR2 FQNNGV. The CDR3 contains 15 residues. The CDR3 sequence is CASSSPAPEQETQYF. CDR3 nucleotide sequence: TGTGCCAGCAGCTCTCCTGCCCCCGAACAAGAGACCCAGTACTTC.

The chain recombines TRBV5-1 with TRBJ2-1, with a weak D call TRBD2 (6 bases). V lost 0 bases and J lost 5, with 15 bases in between. CDR1 and CDR2 from the germline V gene are SGHRS and YFSETQ. The CDR3 covers 16 residues. The CDR3 here is CASSLAFTSSNNEQFF. The CDR3 DNA reads TGCGCCAGCAGCTTGGCCTTTACTAGCAGCAACAATGAGCAGTTCTTC.

The chain links TRBV30 to TRBJ2-2; D gene unclear. The V end was cut by 2 bases, the J end by 1 base, with 8 bases between. CDR1 is GTSNPN, CDR2 SVGIG, per germline (reference sequence). CDR3 length: 14 residues. CDR3 DNA: TGTGCCTGGAGTTTTACACGGAACACCGGGGAGCTGTTTTTT. It codes for CAWSFTRNTGELFF. Using reference TRBV30 and TRBJ2-2 for the parts outside the CDR3, the full variable domain is SQTIHQWPATLVQPVGSPLSLECTVEGTSNPNLYWYRQAAGRGLQLLFYSVGIGQISSEVPQNLSASRPQDRQFILSSKKLLLSDSGFYLCAWSFTRNTGELFFGEGSRLTVL.

This clonotype was seen ten or more times. V and J are TRBV4-3 and TRBJ1-2; 9 nucleotides match TRBD1. CDR1 is LGHNA and CDR2 is YSLEER in the germline V gene. This CDR3 contains 15 residues. Trimming at V came to 3 bases and at J to 4 bases, leaving 6 bases not matched to a gene. The CDR3 here is CASSQEGQGGYGYTF. DNA of the CDR3: TGCGCCAGCAGCCAGGAGGGACAGGGCGGCTATGGCTACACCTTC.

The table lists this clonotype with many counts. The chain has TRBV30 and TRBJ2-5, with unresolved D. The CDR3 runs 12 residues. Germline values: CDR1 GTSNPN, CDR2 SVGIG (reference sequence). V was cut by 7 bases and J by 2 bases, with 11 bases left in between. CDR3 residues: CAYRGSQETQYF. The CDR3 nucleotides read TGTGCCTACCGAGGCAGTCAAGAGACCCAGTACTTC.

This clonotype was detected only a few times. This sequence joins TRBV6-5 and TRBJ1-1, with D possibly matching TRBD1 (6 bases). CDR1 and CDR2 (germline): MNHEY, SVGAGI. The length of the CDR3 is 12 residues. Trimming left V 8 bases short and J 4 bases short, with 11 bases between. CDR3 residues: CASGGGGTEAFF. DNA for the CDR3: TGTGCCAGCGGGGGGGGCGGCACTGAAGCTTTCTTT.

This clonotype has a count of ten or more. The rearrangement uses TRBV7-2 and TRBJ1-2; D remains unclear. Germline V CDR1 and CDR2: SGHTA, FQGNSA. The CDR3 is 13 amino acids. Trimming cost V 2 bases and J 3 bases, with 7 bases left between them. The CDR3 here is CASSLTRDYGYTF. CDR3 nucleotides: TGTGCCAGCAGCTTAACGAGGGACTATGGCTACACCTTC.

This clonotype was observed many times. V is TRBV18 and J is TRBJ2-7; TRBD1 agrees at 9 bases. Germline V CDR1 and CDR2: KGHSH, LQKENI. The CDR3 is made up of 16 amino acids. The V gene end was trimmed by 2 bases and the J gene end by 4 bases; junction bases not matched to a gene: 9. The CDR3 DNA follows: TGTGCCAGCTCACCAAACTTGGGACAGGGATCTTACGAGCAGTACTTC. This translates into CASSPNLGQGSYEQYF.

This clonotype has at least ten counts. The genes are TRBV12-3 or TRBV12-4 and TRBJ2-3; D perhaps matches TRBD2 (6 bases). The CDR3 has 14 amino acids. Trimming removed 6 bases from V and 0 bases from J, with 10 bases in between. The CDR3 DNA sequence: TGTGCCAGCAGCCCGGGACTTAGCACAGATACGCAGTATTTT. This translates into CASSPGLSTDTQYF.

This clonotype was recorded many times. The genes are TRBV19 and TRBJ2-3, with a weak D call TRBD1 (7 bases). The CDR3 spans 14 residues. Between the trimmed V and J ends, which lost 7 bases and 6 bases, there was a span of 17 bases. Germline CDR1 LNHDA, CDR2 SQIVND (reference sequence). The CDR3, as DNA: TGTGCCAGTAAGGAGGGGGCCTACGCTGATACGCAGTATTTT. This codes for CASKEGAYADTQYF.

The sample holds many counts of this clonotype. This rearrangement joins TRBV7-2 to TRBJ2-1; no clear D. In germline, CDR1 is SGHTA, CDR2 FQGNSA. The CDR3 spans 11 residues. Trimming cost V 5 bases and J 6 bases, with 5 bases left between them. The CDR3 DNA sequence: TGTGCCAGCAGCCCATTCAATGAGCAGTTCTTC. Its protein is CASSPFNEQFF.

This clonotype was detected many times. The chain links TRBV9 to TRBJ2-5; TRBD2 aligns across 14 bases. Germline loops: CDR1 SGDLS, CDR2 YYNGEE. CDR3 length: 18 amino acids. V was pared by 3 bases and J by 4 bases, with 11 bases of the junction left unmatched. This CDR3 is CASSAGLAGGRGLETQYF. DNA of the CDR3: TGTGCCAGCAGCGCAGGACTAGCGGGGGGCAGAGGTCTAGAGACCCAGTACTTC.

This clonotype showed up many times. The chain couples TRBV12-3 or TRBV12-4 to TRBJ1-5; D gene unclear. V was clipped by 3 bases and J by 10 bases, with 16 bases between them. The CDR3 covers 14 residues. The CDR3 sequence: CASSLDGQLGPQHF. The CDR3 nucleotides read TGTGCCAGCAGTTTGGACGGCCAACTTGGACCCCAGCATTTT.

This clonotype was recorded at least ten times. CDR3: CAQLGLGYNEQFF. CDR3 sequence (DNA): TGTGCCCAACTCGGACTAGGATACAATGAGCAGTTCTTC. The chain has TRBV2 and TRBJ2-1; TRBD2 aligns across 7 bases. The CDR3 runs to 13 residues. With V trimmed by 11 bases and J by 4 bases, 8 bases remained unmatched. Germline V CDR1 and CDR2: SNHLY, FYNNEI.

This chain joins TRBV2 and TRBJ2-7; D uncertain. The germline V gene encodes CDR1 SNHLY and CDR2 FYNNEI. The CDR3 length is 13 residues. The V gene lost 5 bases and the J gene lost 6 bases, with 14 bases spanning the gap. The CDR3 DNA sequence: TGTGCCAGCAGTCCCACGGGTTCGAGCGAGCAGTACTTC. Translation gives CASSPTGSSEQYF. The whole variable domain, filled in from reference TRBV2 and TRBJ2-7, reads EPEVTQTPSHQVTQMGQEVILRCVPISNHLYFYWYRQILGQKVEFLVSFYNNEISEKSEIFDDQFSVERPDGSNFTLKIRSTKLEDSAMYFCASSPTGSSEQYFGPGTRLTVT.

This clonotype came up many times. This CDR3 reads CASSTPGTITDTQYF. In nucleotides, the CDR3 is TGTGCCAGCAGCACGCCCGGGACCATCACAGATACGCAGTATTTT. The chain recombines TRBV7-6 with TRBJ2-3; D tentatively reads TRBD1 or TRBD2 (5 bases each). V gave up 5 bases and J gave up 2 bases, with 14 bases separating them. Per the germline V gene, CDR1 is SGHVS and CDR2 is FNYEAQ. The CDR3 consists of 15 residues.

Concerning this clonotype itself: This clone may be a read error of a much larger clone one base away. The genes are TRBV11-3 and TRBJ2-1, with TRBD1 matching over 7 bases. The CDR3 loop spans 13 amino acids. Germline V gene data show CDR1 as SGHNT and CDR2 as YENEEA. The ends lost 8 bases at V and 10 bases at J; junction bases unmatched: 11. The CDR3 DNA follows: TGTGCCAGCGACTTAGAAGGGGGCCGGGAGCAGTTCTTC. Translated, it gives CASDLEGGREQFF.

At least ten counts were recorded for this clonotype. The chain joins TRBV10-3 to TRBJ2-1; 8 bases align to TRBD2. J was trimmed by 3 bases and V by 2 bases; bases with no gene match: 9. Germline CDR1 reads ENHRY; CDR2 reads SYGVKD. The length of the CDR3 is 17 residues. CDR3 nucleotides: TGTGCCATCAGTGAGGGGACTAGAGGGGGACACTACAATGAGCAGTTCTTC. Translation: CAISEGTRGGHYNEQFF.

This clonotype was counted ten times or more. The rearrangement joins TRBV5-6 to TRBJ2-1, with TRBD1 matching over 7 bases. Trimming at V came to 4 bases and at J to 12 bases, leaving 13 bases not matched to a gene. Germline values: CDR1 SGHDT, CDR2 YYEEEE. The CDR3 totals 14 residues. This CDR3 reads CASSKGAPLVGQFF. As DNA, the CDR3 is TGTGCCAGCAGCAAGGGGGCCCCCCTCGTAGGGCAGTTCTTC.

Many counts were recorded for this clonotype. CDR3 sequence reads: CASSPLAAVSGNTIYF. The CDR3 DNA follows: TGCGCCAGCAGCCCATTGGCAGCTGTCTCTGGAAACACCATATATTTT. This chain joins TRBV5-1 and TRBJ1-3; D is uncertain. V was pared by 4 bases and J by 0 bases, with 14 bases between. The CDR3 contains 16 residues. The germline V gene encodes CDR1 SGHRS and CDR2 YFSETQ.

This clonotype was counted ten times or more. The chain is built from TRBV6-2 or TRBV6-3 and TRBJ1-1, with 8 nucleotides matching TRBD1. Germline assignment: CDR1 MNHEY and CDR2 SVGEGT. V gave up 7 bases and J gave up 4 bases; unmatched junction bases: 8. The CDR3 runs 14 residues. The CDR3 is CASTNRGFVTEAFF. In nucleotides, the CDR3 is TGTGCCAGCACCAACAGGGGGTTTGTCACTGAAGCTTTCTTT.

This clonotype has ten or more counts. This chain joins TRBV19 and TRBJ2-5; unclear D gene. The CDR3 is made up of 13 amino acids. CDR1 is LNHDA, CDR2 SQIVND, per germline (reference sequence). V gave up 3 bases and J gave up 0 bases, with 5 bases separating them. CDR3 in amino acids: CASSMSNQETQYF. The CDR3 DNA follows: TGTGCCAGTAGTATGTCGAACCAAGAGACCCAGTACTTC.

Only a few counts were recorded for this clonotype. This rearrangement joins TRBV15 to TRBJ2-5, with 7 nucleotides matching TRBD1. The CDR3 is made up of 15 amino acids. V shed 2 bases and J 2 bases; nucleotides not matched to a gene: 5. The germline V gene has CDR1 LNHNV and CDR2 YYDKDF (reference sequence). CDR3 in amino acids: CATSRQNRGQETQYF. The DNA of the CDR3 is TGTGCCACCAGCAGACAAAACAGGGGTCAAGAGACCCAGTACTTC.

This chain uses TRBV5-5 with TRBJ2-5, with 8 bases matching TRBD1. V shed 4 bases, J shed 1 base, and the junction held 18 bases outside the gene matches. The CDR3 sequence is 19 residues long. CDR1 and CDR2 (germline): SGHKS, YYEKEE (reference sequence). For the CDR3, the DNA is TGTGCCAGCAGCCCGGACAGGGATGGGTCTTTTCGGACCCAAGAGACCCAGTACTTC. This gives the protein CASSPDRDGSFRTQETQYF.

This clonotype was seen repeatedly, ten times or more. Here the CDR3 DNA reads TGTGCCAGCAGCTTAGATCCAGGAAGTGGCGAGCAGTACTTC. This encodes CASSLDPGSGEQYF. The V call is TRBV7-2, the J call TRBJ2-7; D remains unclear. Germline CDR1 and CDR2: SGHTA and FQGNSA. The germline V and J ends were trimmed by 1 base and 6 bases, with 13 bases remaining between them. This CDR3 has 14 residues.

This clonotype appeared many times. The CDR3 protein is CASSSPAGTETQYF. The CDR3, as DNA: TGTGCCAGCAGCTCACCAGCGGGGACTGAGACCCAGTACTTC. This chain joins TRBV11-2 and TRBJ2-5; TRBD2 matches at 7 bases. Germline V CDR1 and CDR2: SGHAT, FQNNGV. The CDR3 extends over 14 amino acids. With 4 bases clipped from V and 5 bases from J, the junction kept 7 bases outside the gene matches. Variable domain in full (rest from reference TRBV11-2 and TRBJ2-5): EAGVAQSPRYKIIEKRQSVAFWCNPISGHATLYWYQQILGQGPKLLIQFQNNGVVDDSQLPKDRFSAERLKGVDSTLKIQPAKLEDSAVYLCASSSPAGTETQYFGPGTRLLVL.

At least ten counts were recorded for this clonotype. The chain joins TRBV30 to TRBJ1-1, with D unclear. The CDR3 length is 11 residues. Germline CDR1 reads GTSNPN; CDR2 reads SVGIG (reference sequence). V gave up 2 bases and J gave up 6 bases, with 7 bases separating them. The CDR3 sequence: CAWSQQSEAFF. CDR3 bases: TGTGCCTGGAGTCAACAGTCTGAAGCTTTCTTT.

This clonotype was recorded at least ten times. A read error is likely, as this CDR3 ends without the conserved phenylalanine or tryptophan. This chain joins TRBV9 and TRBJ2-5; 10 nucleotides line up with TRBD2. This CDR3 region has 16 residues. CDR1 and CDR2 from the germline V gene are SGDLS and YYNGEE. J gave up 1 base and V 0 bases, and 3 bases lay outside the gene matches. The CDR3 reads CASSVGVAGGQETQYS. The CDR3 coding sequence is TGTGCCAGCAGCGTAGGGGTAGCGGGAGGCCAAGAGACCCAGTACTCC.

This clonotype was counted at least ten times. V is TRBV4-2 and J is TRBJ1-2, with D unclear. V gave up 1 base and J gave up 7 bases, with 13 bases separating them. CDR1 is LGHNA, CDR2 YNFKEQ, per germline. This CDR3 region has 14 residues. The DNA for the CDR3 is TGTGCCAGCAGCCAAGTGGAGGCAGTGTCTGGCTACACCTTC. This translates into CASSQVEAVSGYTF.

This clonotype was observed a few times. V and J are TRBV6-6 and TRBJ2-7; 8 nucleotides align to TRBD1. Germline V gives CDR1 MNHNY, CDR2 SVGAGI (reference sequence). The CDR3 spans 18 residues. V shed 0 bases and J 4 bases; nucleotides not matched to a gene: 14. The CDR3 spells CASSYSTLSGQGFYEQYF. The DNA of the CDR3 is TGTGCCAGCAGTTACTCGACCCTTTCCGGACAGGGATTTTACGAGCAGTACTTC.